A single sample gave rise to the 14 T cell receptor beta chains below, sequenced in a study of OX40 agonist ivuxolimab in advanced cancers. The library was generated by the immunoSEQ multiplex PCR assay. TCRdb holds this immuneACCESS table with in-frame rearrangements only. Some clones are missing; in checked studies, unresolved V genes explain under half, and the rest has no known cause. The sample contains approximately 76,000 clones, 80% to 90% of them found a single time. Approximately 0.86% of the sample is taken by the ten largest. Material: CD4+ or CD8+ T cells sorted from blood, obtained in a trial of the OX40 agonist ivuxolimab. Source of these receptors: an adult with an advanced solid tumor such as melanoma, head and neck, liver or kidney cancer.

V and J are TRBV9 and TRBJ2-5; D perhaps matches TRBD1 (6 bases). This CDR3 has 14 amino acids. Per the germline V gene, CDR1 is SGDLS and CDR2 is YYNGEE. Between the trimmed V and J ends, which lost 4 bases and 7 bases, there was a span of 17 bases. CDR3 amino acids: CASSPRTDLGTQYF. The CDR3 DNA reads TGTGCCAGCAGCCCAAGGACAGACCTCGGGACCCAGTACTTC.

The chain has TRBV2 and TRBJ1-1, with 7 bases matching TRBD1. The CDR3 loop spans 13 amino acids. V was pared by 6 bases and J by 3 bases, with 4 bases of the junction left unmatched. CDR1 and CDR2 from the germline V gene are SNHLY and FYNNEI. CDR3 protein: CASSLDRDTEAFF. The CDR3 nucleotides are TGTGCCAGCAGCCTTGACAGGGACACTGAAGCTTTCTTT.

The chain couples TRBV23-1 to TRBJ2-1; 10 positions agree with TRBD2. TRBV23-1 is sorted into the ORF group, with uncertain function. The length of the CDR3 is 14 residues. J gave up 7 bases and V 4 bases, and 4 bases lay outside the gene matches. The CDR3 DNA reads TGCGCCAGCAGTCGAGCGGGAGGGTCTAATGAGCAGTTCTTC. Translation gives CASSRAGGSNEQFF.

The genes are TRBV7-2 and TRBJ2-7; D not certain. Trimming left V 5 bases short and J 2 bases short, with 10 bases between. The CDR3 runs to 13 residues. The germline V gene has CDR1 SGHTA and CDR2 FQGNSA. In DNA, the CDR3 is TGTGCCAGCAGCCAAGGTCGTACCTACGAGCAGTACTTC. This codes for CASSQGRTYEQYF.

The rearrangement joins TRBV10-3 to TRBJ1-3; D is possibly TRBD1 (5 bases). This CDR3 has 18 amino acids. Trimming stripped 3 bases from V and 4 bases from J, with 22 bases between. Germline CDR1 and CDR2: ENHRY and SYGVKD. As DNA, the CDR3 is TGTGCCATCAGTGACCCATCCGGGACCGGGTATAGGGGAAACACCATATATTTT. This gives the protein CAISDPSGTGYRGNTIYF.

The CDR3 nucleotides are TGTGCCAGCAGCCAAGACTCCTGGACTAACGAGCAGTACTTC. Translation gives CASSQDSWTNEQYF. V is TRBV5-4 and J is TRBJ2-7, with a weak D call TRBD2 (6 bases). V was trimmed by 4 bases and J by 5 bases, leaving 16 bases between them. The CDR3 is 14 amino acids. Germline values: CDR1 SGHNT, CDR2 YYREEE (reference sequence). Combining the CDR3 with reference TRBV5-4 and TRBJ2-7 gives the whole variable domain ETGVTQSPTHLIKTRGQQVTLRCSSQSGHNTVSWYQQALGQGPQFIFQYYREEENGRGNFPPRFSGLQFPNYSSELNVNALELDDSALYLCASSQDSWTNEQYFGPGTRLTVT.

The chain recombines TRBV5-1 with TRBJ2-5; 8 bases align to TRBD2. Germline lookup yields CDR1 SGHRS and CDR2 YFSETQ. The length of the CDR3 is 14 residues. Unmatched junction bases numbered 0, after V lost 0 bases and J lost 2 bases. CDR3 residues: CASSLGLAQETQYF. For the CDR3, the DNA is TGCGCCAGCAGCTTGGGACTAGCGCAAGAGACCCAGTACTTC.

The chain has TRBV14 and TRBJ2-1, with 11 nucleotides matching TRBD2. The CDR3 runs to 15 residues. V lost 5 bases and J lost 8; bases outside the gene matches: 8. Germline-derived CDR1 and CDR2 are SGHDN and FVKESK. The CDR3 spells CASSTLAGGPDEQFF. As DNA, the CDR3 is TGTGCCAGCAGCACTTTAGCGGGGGGGCCTGATGAGCAGTTCTTC.

The chain is built from TRBV7-3 and TRBJ1-1, with a weak D call TRBD1 (5 bases). Germline CDR1 is SGHTA and CDR2 is FQGTGA. This CDR3 comprises 16 residues. The V and J ends lost 4 bases and 6 bases respectively, with 21 bases between them. As DNA, the CDR3 is TGTGCCAGCAGCTCACTCCCGGCAGGGTCGGGATCTGAAGCTTTCTTT. Its protein is CASSSLPAGSGSEAFF.

The rearrangement joins TRBV27 to TRBJ1-5, with a tentative D call TRBD1 (5 bases). The V and J ends lost 6 bases and 9 bases respectively, with 15 bases between them. In germline, CDR1 is MNHEY, CDR2 SMNVEV (reference sequence). The CDR3 length is 13 residues. The CDR3 DNA follows: TGTGCCAGCAGCCAGGGATCCCACCGGCCCCAGCATTTT. It codes for CASSQGSHRPQHF.

V usage is TRBV19 and J usage is TRBJ2-7, with 8 bases aligning to TRBD1. Germline CDR1 LNHDA, CDR2 SQIVND (reference sequence). V was pared by 6 bases and J by 5 bases, with 9 bases of the junction left unmatched. This CDR3 has 14 residues. CDR3 sequence reads: CASSTQTGVNEQYF. The CDR3 DNA reads TGTGCCAGTAGCACCCAGACAGGGGTGAACGAGCAGTACTTC.

This rearrangement joins TRBV11-2 to TRBJ2-7, with TRBD1 as a possible D gene (6 bases). The CDR3 is made up of 12 amino acids. CDR1 is SGHAT, CDR2 FQNNGV, per germline. Trimming stripped 8 bases from V and 3 bases from J, with 11 bases between. CDR3 sequence (DNA): TGTGCCAGCGCCCGGGACAACTACGAGCAGTACTTC. Amino acids: CASARDNYEQYF. Combining the CDR3 with reference TRBV11-2 and TRBJ2-7 gives the whole variable domain EAGVAQSPRYKIIEKRQSVAFWCNPISGHATLYWYQQILGQGPKLLIQFQNNGVVDDSQLPKDRFSAERLKGVDSTLKIQPAKLEDSAVYLCASARDNYEQYFGPGTRLTVT.

The gene calls are TRBV5-5 and TRBJ1-1; no firm D call. With 4 bases removed from V and 0 bases from J, the gap between germline ends came to 10 bases. Germline V CDR1 and CDR2: SGHKS, YYEKEE (reference sequence). CDR3 size: 14 residues. CDR3 protein: CASSRTDMNTEAFF. In DNA form, the CDR3 reads TGTGCCAGCAGCAGAACAGACATGAACACTGAAGCTTTCTTT.

The chain joins TRBV6-1 to TRBJ2-7; D may be TRBD1 (6 bases). This CDR3 has 15 amino acids. V lost 2 bases and J 3 bases, leaving 14 bases between the germline ends. Germline loops: CDR1 MNHNS, CDR2 SASEGT. Here the CDR3 DNA reads TGTGCCAGCAGTGAAACCGACAGGCTGCGCTACGAGCAGTACTTC. Its translation is CASSETDRLRYEQYF.